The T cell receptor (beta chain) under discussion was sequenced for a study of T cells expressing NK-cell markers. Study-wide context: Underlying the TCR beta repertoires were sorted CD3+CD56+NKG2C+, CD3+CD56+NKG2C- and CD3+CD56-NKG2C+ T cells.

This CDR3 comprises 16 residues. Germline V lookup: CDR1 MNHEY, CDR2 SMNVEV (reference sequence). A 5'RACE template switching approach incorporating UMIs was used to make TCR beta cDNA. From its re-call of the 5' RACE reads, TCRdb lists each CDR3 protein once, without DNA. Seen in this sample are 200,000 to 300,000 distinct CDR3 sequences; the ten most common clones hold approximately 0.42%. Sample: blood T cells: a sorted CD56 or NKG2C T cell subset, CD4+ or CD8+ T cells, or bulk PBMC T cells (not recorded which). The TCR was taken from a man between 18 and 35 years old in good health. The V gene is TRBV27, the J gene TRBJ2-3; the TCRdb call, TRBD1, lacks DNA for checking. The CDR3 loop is CASSFLQGIGTDTQYF.